Listed below are T cell receptor beta chains from one sample, sequenced in a study of blood T cell repertoires in COVID-19. Sequenced by immunoSEQ multiplex PCR; TCRdb stores in-frame clones only, minus some. The sample shows 220,000 or so clones, 70% to 85% of them seen only once. Input material: peripheral blood. Source of these receptors: a woman at least 80 years old with acute or convalescent COVID-19. CDR3s include the opening cysteine and the closing phenylalanine or tryptophan. Fields, in order: D gene, clone size, J gene, V gene, CDR3 DNA, CDR3 protein. D genes are given only for firm matches. The size entry is marked missing in some rows and otherwise reads once, few, many or a size class.

TRBD2	.	TRBJ2-3	TRBV30	TGTGCCTGGCTTCGGACTAGCGGGAGGGCCGTAGATACGCAGTATTTT	CAWLRTSGRAVDTQYF
TRBD1	.	TRBJ2-7	TRBV6-1	TGTGCCAGCAGAGAATACCTCCTCGGGACAGGCAACTACGAGCAGTACTTC	CASREYLLGTGNYEQYF
.	.	TRBJ2-7	TRBV3-1/TRBV3-2	TGTGCCAGCAGCCAAGATTTTCGCGGGTACTACGAGCAGTACTTC	CASSQDFRGYYEQYF
.	.	TRBJ1-4	TRBV18	TGTGCCAGCTCAAGCACAGTTAATGAAAAACTGTTTTTT	CASSSTVNEKLFF
TRBD2	.	TRBJ2-3	TRBV7-6	TGTGCCAGCAGCTTAGGAACTAGCGGGGGGGCAGATACGCAGTATTTT	CASSLGTSGGADTQYF
.	.	TRBJ2-5	TRBV4-3	TGCGCCAGCAGCCAAGGGGCAGGTCTGGAGACCCAGTACTTC	CASSQGAGLETQYF
.	.	TRBJ1-5	TRBV19	TGTGCCAGTAGCCGGACAGATCTCAATGGGCAGCCCCAGCATTTT	CASSRTDLNGQPQHF
.	once	TRBJ2-1	TRBV6-6	TGTGCCAGCAGTTCTCGGGGGAGCTCCTACAATGAGCAGTTCTTC	CASSSRGSSYNEQFF
.	.	TRBJ2-1	TRBV27	TGTGCCAGCAGTTTAGAACAGTACAATGAGCAGTTCTTC	CASSLEQYNEQFF
TRBD1	.	TRBJ1-4	TRBV5-1	TGCGCCAGCAGCTTGGGACAGGGTATTGTGACTAATGAAAAACTGTTTTTT	CASSLGQGIVTNEKLFF
.	.	TRBJ1-1	TRBV11-1	TGTGCCAGCAGCTTAATAGGGGAAGAAGCTTTCTTT	CASSLIGEEAFF
.	few	TRBJ2-1	TRBV19	TGTGCCAGCGGACTAGGGGGCAATGAGCAGTTCTTC	CASGLGGNEQFF
TRBD2	.	TRBJ2-1	TRBV27	TGTGCCAGCAGTTTAAAATTTAACAGGGCTAGCGGGAGCAATGAGCAGTTCTTC	CASSLKFNRASGSNEQFF
.	.	TRBJ1-2	TRBV5-1	TGCGCCAGCAGCTTGGACCGACTTGGCTACACCTTC	CASSLDRLGYTF
.	.	TRBJ1-1	TRBV28	TGTGCCAGCAGTTTACGACAGAATAAAGCTTTCTTT	CASSLRQNKAFF
TRBD1	.	TRBJ2-1	TRBV6-1	TGTGCCAGCAGTCCACCTCGACAGGGTTACAATGAGCAGTTCTTC	CASSPPRQGYNEQFF
.	.	TRBJ1-5	TRBV6-5	TGTGCCAGCAGTTTCACAGCTTATAGCAATCAGCCCCAGCATTTT	CASSFTAYSNQPQHF
.	few	TRBJ1-6	TRBV28	TGTGCCAGCAGTTGGGCCCCGGACAGCGCTAATTCACCCCTCCACTTT	CASSWAPDSANSPLHF
TRBD1	.	TRBJ2-3	TRBV5-6	TGTGCCAGCAGCCTGGGACAGTTCACAGATACGCAGTATTTT	CASSLGQFTDTQYF
TRBD1	.	TRBJ1-5	TRBV6-2/TRBV6-3	TGTGCCAGCAGTTTGGGGACAGTTAATAGCAATCAGCCCCAGCATTTT	CASSLGTVNSNQPQHF
.	.	TRBJ2-5	TRBV5-1	TGCGCCAGCAGCTTGTTTAGGGGGTTAGGGGAGACCCAGTACTTC	CASSLFRGLGETQYF
TRBD1	.	TRBJ2-1	TRBV5-4	TGTGCCAGCAGCCCTGACAGGGCCAATGAGCAGTTCTTC	CASSPDRANEQFF
.	.	TRBJ1-2	TRBV7-8	TGTGCCAGCAGCTTAGCTCGGGATGGCTACACCTTC	CASSLARDGYTF
.	.	TRBJ2-3	TRBV5-5	TGTGCCAGCAGCTTTTCCCCTGATACGCAGTATTTT	CASSFSPDTQYF
.	.	TRBJ1-1	TRBV28	TGTGCCAGCAGTTTATGGGCCATTAACACTGAAGCTTTCTTT	CASSLWAINTEAFF
.	few	TRBJ1-2	TRBV5-6	TGTGCCAGCAGCTTGATGGGTAGTAGCTCCTATGGCTACACCTTC	CASSLMGSSSYGYTF
TRBD2	.	TRBJ2-1	TRBV25-1	TGTGCCAGCAGTGAATATACCGGGGGGGCCGGTATGGAGTTCTTC	CASSEYTGGAGMEFF
.	.	TRBJ2-1	TRBV25-1	TGTGCCAGCACCCAACGGGGGTCCTACAATGAGCAGTTCTTC	CASTQRGSYNEQFF
TRBD1	few	TRBJ1-2	TRBV19	TGTGCCAGTACCGGGACAGTTAATGGCTACACCTTC	CASTGTVNGYTF
TRBD1	few	TRBJ1-5	TRBV28	TGTGCCAGCACCGAATCCAGGGGGCGTCAGCCCCAGCATTTT	CASTESRGRQPQHF
.	.	TRBJ1-1	TRBV19	TGTGCCAGTACGCAGGACACTGAAGCTTTCTTT	CASTQDTEAFF
TRBD1	.	TRBJ2-5	TRBV24-1	TGTGCCACCAGTGATCCCGGGACAGGGCAAGAGACCCAGTACTTC	CATSDPGTGQETQYF
.	.	TRBJ2-1	TRBV6-5	TGTGCCAGCAAATGGCAAAACGACAATGAGCAGTTCTTC	CASKWQNDNEQFF
TRBD1	.	TRBJ2-5	TRBV5-4	TGTGCCAGCGGGACAGGGTTTTGGGAGACCCAGTACTTC	CASGTGFWETQYF
.	.	TRBJ1-5	TRBV6-2/TRBV6-3	TGTGCCAGCAGTTACAATCGAGGTTCGAGGGGCAATCAGCCCCAGCATTTT	CASSYNRGSRGNQPQHF
.	.	TRBJ1-3	TRBV15	TGTGCCACCAGCAGAGATCTTGGCCCGGCGGGAGACACCATATATTTT	CATSRDLGPAGDTIYF
.	.	TRBJ1-2	TRBV5-5	TGTGCCAGCAGCCTGGACATTAACTATGGCTACACCTTC	CASSLDINYGYTF
TRBD1	.	TRBJ2-1	TRBV5-1	TGCGCCAGCAGGACAGGGCAGTCCAATGAGCAGTTCTTC	CASRTGQSNEQFF
TRBD2	few	TRBJ2-1	TRBV5-1	TGCGCCAGCACCGGGACTAGAGGGAACAATGAGCAGTTCTTC	CASTGTRGNNEQFF
.	.	TRBJ1-1	TRBV6-5	TGTGCCAGCAGTTACTCGACAGAGAACACTGAAGCTTTCTTT	CASSYSTENTEAFF
TRBD1	.	TRBJ2-2	TRBV7-2	TGTGCCAGCAGCTACAGGGGGCCCCCGAACACCGGGGAGCTGTTTTTT	CASSYRGPPNTGELFF
.	.	TRBJ2-2	TRBV5-5	TGTGCCAGCAGCCTAGACGTCCGGGACTACACCGGGGAGCTGTTTTTT	CASSLDVRDYTGELFF
TRBD1	.	TRBJ2-2	TRBV4-3	TGCGCCAGCAGCCAAGATGGGACAGGGACGGTTGGCGGGGAGCTGTTTTTT	CASSQDGTGTVGGELFF
.	.	TRBJ2-1	TRBV5-4	TGTGCCAGCAGCTTTATCGGCTCCTACAATGAGCAGTTCTTC	CASSFIGSYNEQFF
TRBD1	.	TRBJ1-5	TRBV7-2	TGTGCCAGCGGGGACAGGGGCGGCCAGCCCCAGCATTTT	CASGDRGGQPQHF
TRBD1	.	TRBJ1-2	TRBV5-4	TGTGCCAGCAGCGGGGGACAGCGGTCTGAAGGCTACACCTTC	CASSGGQRSEGYTF
TRBD2	.	TRBJ2-1	TRBV19	TGTGCCAGTAGTTTCCCACTAGCGGGAGGGTTGTTTAATGAGCAGTTCTTC	CASSFPLAGGLFNEQFF
TRBD1	few	TRBJ1-2	TRBV3-1/TRBV3-2	TGTGCCAGCAGCCAAGGTCGGACAGGGCATGGCTACACCTTC	CASSQGRTGHGYTF
.	.	TRBJ1-5	TRBV29-1	TGCAGCGTCGTTTTCGTACAGGGTAGCAATCAGCCCCAGCATTTT	CSVVFVQGSNQPQHF
TRBD1	.	TRBJ1-1	TRBV5-1	TGCGCCAGCAGCTTGGGATTCCCGGGACAGGGGAGCGCTGAAGCTTTCTTT	CASSLGFPGQGSAEAFF
.	.	TRBJ2-7	TRBV6-1	TGTGCCAGCAGTGAACTCACTAGACTCTACGAGCAGTACTTC	CASSELTRLYEQYF
.	.	TRBJ1-5	TRBV9	TGTGCCAGCAGCCCCTTGGGGCAGGGTGACCAGCCCCAGCATTTT	CASSPLGQGDQPQHF
.	once	TRBJ2-3	TRBV29-1	TGCAGCGTTACGATTGACTACCGAAATACGCAGTATTTT	CSVTIDYRNTQYF
.	.	TRBJ2-2	TRBV7-9	TGTGCCAGCAGCACAGGGAGCGGGGAGCTGTTTTTT	CASSTGSGELFF
TRBD1	.	TRBJ1-4	TRBV27	TGTGCCAGCAGTTCACTTTATGGACAGGGACAAGAAAAACTGTTTTTT	CASSSLYGQGQEKLFF
.	few	TRBJ1-2	TRBV7-3	TGTGCCAGCAGCTCCGAAGGAGATGGCTACACCTTC	CASSSEGDGYTF
TRBD2	.	TRBJ2-3	TRBV6-5	TGTGCCAGCAACGGAGGGCTAGCGGACACAGATACGCAGTATTTT	CASNGGLADTDTQYF